The entry that follows covers one T cell receptor (beta chain) sequence. This clone was seen a handful of times. Its antigen target is currently unknown. Base qualities are not provided; no much larger clone lies one nucleotide away. This specimen comes from a study of beta chain features in type 1 diabetes (dated 2018 in TCRdb). Some background on the complete study: Mean age, gender distribution, total cell number and subset yield did not differ between patients and healthy donors. The study compared the TCRB repertoires of sorted circulating CD4+ T cell subsets in recently diagnosed type 1 diabetes patients with those in matched healthy donors. A total of around 110,000,000 sorted cells were examined across all samples, and RNA yield correlated strongly with the number of cells per subset. Regulatory and stem cell-like memory subsets were obtained from only 8 patients and about 8 healthy donors, while naive and central memory subsets were obtained from all 30 or so donors.

The entire isolated RNA was reverse transcribed using the High Capacity cDNA Reverse Transcription Kit, and thus expressed TCRB transcripts were sequenced. Deep immunoSEQ sequencing was performed on naive, central memory and regulatory T cell samples, with an average of about 3.6 million total reads per sample. After sorted cells were lysed in RLT buffer, RNA was extracted with DNase-treated RNeasy Micro or Mini kits, with the choice depending on cell number. Each cell subset was processed on its own to prevent cross-contamination, while patient and healthy donor samples were processed together. TCRB sequences were amplified from cDNA with the immunoSEQ multiplex PCR, producing 87-bp fragments spanning the CDR3 region. Sequencing of the amplicons was performed on the Illumina HiSeq platform. The original pipeline was this. PCR bias was corrected computationally using synthetic template baselines, and reads within Hamming distance 2 were collapsed, with unmergeable singletons discarded. Reads were aligned to IMGT to assign V, D and J genes, CDR3 length, and insertions or deletions at six rearrangement sites. Within each subset, clonotype counts were normalized to sorted cell number, after which true diversity and Gini coefficients were computed with the tcR R package. Repertoire sharing was quantified using the overlap coefficient calculated on TCRB nucleotide sequences. Sourced from immuneACCESS, this table was stored by TCRdb with only in-frame sequences that have V and J called. A share of the clones is absent; for the studies checked, an unresolved V gene accounts for under half, and the remainder has no known explanation. V, J and clone size were drawn from that table, and D and trimming were deduced from the DNA. This sample gives under 200,000 clones in total; just over 8% of them show up just once. The ten most abundant clones make up 0.45% to 0.55% of the sample.

From each donor, a single peripheral blood sample of about 116 mL on average was drawn into heparinised tubes. Naive, central memory, regulatory and stem cell-like memory CD4+ T cells were sorted on a BD FACSAria II using a panel including CD45RO, CCR7, CD25, CD127, CD95 and CD27. Every sorted population had a purity above 95%. PBMCs were separated immediately by Lymphoprep density gradient centrifugation and were stained directly, without being cultured. To minimize batch effects, samples were stained and sorted in pairs, one healthy donor with one patient per experiment. V is shortened by 3 bases, J by 0 bases, and the region joining them spans 5 bases. The germline V gene yields KGHSH for CDR1 and LQKENI for CDR2. The CDR3 numbers 13 residues from cysteine through phenylalanine. Of the read, only the CDR3 DNA is kept; its 39 bases are in frame from base 1. On the study overall, not on this receptor specifically: PCR may preferentially amplify shorter templates, but because patient and control samples were amplified and corrected together, any resulting skew would affect both groups equally. Because cDNA was sequenced instead of genomic DNA, activated cells with high expression could be over-represented, although the groups did not differ in activation or CD3 levels. In all four CD4+ subsets, TCRB CDR3 length was moderately but significantly shorter in type 1 diabetes patients. The naive, central memory and regulatory TCRB repertoires appeared to resemble one another more closely among patients than among healthy donors. Because small numbers of individuals were included in the HLA sub-analyses, any influence of HLA type on TCRB rearrangement was left unresolved. At VDJ recombination sites, type 1 diabetes patients had fewer insertions and more deleted nucleotides, which implies abnormalities in thymic rearrangement.

The sequenced material came from central memory CD4+ T cells from blood. The sequence was obtained from a woman aged 18-29 years with type 1 diabetes. The chain is made from TRBV18 and TRBJ2-5; 5 matching bases give a weak D call of TRBD2. The nucleotides are TGTGCCAGCTCACCGGACTACCAAGAGACCCAGTACTTC. Its amino acids are CASSPDYQETQYF.